Listed here are 3 T cell receptor beta chains from one sample, sequenced in a study of blood T cells in healthy people across ages (dated by TCRdb to between 2015 and 2016). Libraries were made using 5' RACE. The sample was run on an Illumina HiSeq 2500. A second about 6 to 11 cycle PCR used a sample-barcoded 5' primer and a J-beta primer mix. In TCRdb, the public reads were trimmed at Q25 with fastp and aligned with MiXCR, with productive beta chains retained. Rows are unified per CDR3 protein, each entry keeping the most common DNA and genes. The sample yields roughly 1,100,000 distinct CDR3 sequences; approximately 26% were counted once. The ten largest clonotypes hold around 0.75% of the sample. These same records also appear under a second study, on T cells of mothers and their children.

The sample consisted of blood. These TCRs come from a girl aged 2 to 10 in good health.

The V and J genes are TRBV6-1 and TRBJ1-2; 7 bases are a match to TRBD1. CDR1 MNHNS and CDR2 SASEGT come from the germline V gene. This CDR3 has 15 amino acids. Unmatched junction bases numbered 9, after V lost 6 bases and J lost 2 bases. This CDR3 reads CASSPSTGTNYGYTF. The CDR3 nucleotides are TGTGCCAGCAGCCCCTCGACAGGGACAAACTATGGCTACACCTTC.

There are a few counts of this clonotype. The chain couples TRBV20-1 to TRBJ2-5, with 7 bases that match TRBD1. Looked up from germline, CDR1 is DFQATT and CDR2 is SNEGSKA (reference sequence). CDR3 length: 15 residues. V lost 0 bases, J lost 3 bases, and 7 bases stayed unmatched. In nucleotides, the CDR3 is TGCAGTGCTAGAGATCTCGGGACAGCAAAAGAGACCCAGTACTTC. Its protein product is CSARDLGTAKETQYF.

This clonotype was seen more than once but under ten times. The chain recombines TRBV15 with TRBJ2-5; D might be TRBD2 (6 bases). V lost 4 bases to trimming and J lost 3 bases, with 15 bases between them. Germline assignment: CDR1 LNHNV and CDR2 YYDKDF (reference sequence). The CDR3 length is 15 residues. The CDR3 region is CATSTEGTPKETQYF. DNA for the CDR3: TGTGCCACCAGCACAGAAGGGACTCCCAAAGAGACCCAGTACTTC.